The TCR beta chain described here comes from a study of tumor-infiltrating lymphocytes in primary liver carcinoma. Co-extraction of both nucleic acids (RNA and DNA) used roughly 20-33 mg of unsorted bulk tissue. Over 75% viable tumor cells were present in every tumor sample. Points on this clonotype: Its antigen is unknown. The CDR3 end shows no conserved phenylalanine or tryptophan, and so a read error is likely.

Broader study findings: For tumor-adjacent and tumor-blood pairs, overlap was less than that seen for tumor region pairs.

This CDR3 is built from 13 residues. A primer matching the constant region was used to make TCR beta cDNA from approximately 500 ng of total RNA. It was through three nested multiplex PCR rounds of slightly modified ARM-PCR that TCR beta libraries arose. A C-beta reverse primer was combined with TRBV1-TRBV30 forward primers in the first two PCR rounds, and each round had around 10 cycles. One entry per CDR3 protein results from TCRdb running MiXCR on the multiplex PCR reads. Seen here are tens of thousands of distinct CDR3 sequences, roughly 69% observed once, and the top ten hold 16%. The receptor was isolated from a man aged 35 to 55 with primary liver carcinoma and hepatitis B virus infection. V usage is TRBV12-3 or TRBV12-4 and J usage is TRBJ2-5; the D gene could be TRBD1 or TRBD2 (7 bases each). The sample taken for sequencing was liver tumor tissue from sampling region 4. The subset here: tumor region T4, right-lateral pole. CDR3 nucleotides: TGTGCCAGCAGCCGAAGCGGGACAGAGGCCCAGTACACC. It encodes CASSRSGTEAQYT.